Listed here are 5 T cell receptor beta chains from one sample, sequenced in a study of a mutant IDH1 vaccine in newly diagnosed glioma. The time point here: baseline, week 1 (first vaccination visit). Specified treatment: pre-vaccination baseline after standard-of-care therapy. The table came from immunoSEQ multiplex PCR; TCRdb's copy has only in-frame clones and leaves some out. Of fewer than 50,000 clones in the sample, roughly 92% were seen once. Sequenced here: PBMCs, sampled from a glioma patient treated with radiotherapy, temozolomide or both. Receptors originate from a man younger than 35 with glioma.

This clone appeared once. CDR3 coding DNA: TGTGCCAGCTCAATTCTGGCGGGAGGGGACTACGAGCAGTACTTC. This encodes CASSILAGGDYEQYF. The chain combines TRBV18 with TRBJ2-7; 9 nucleotides align to TRBD2. CDR1 is KGHSH, CDR2 LQKENI, per germline. The CDR3 is 15 residues long. Trimming cost V 5 bases and J 3 bases; bases outside gene matches: 8.

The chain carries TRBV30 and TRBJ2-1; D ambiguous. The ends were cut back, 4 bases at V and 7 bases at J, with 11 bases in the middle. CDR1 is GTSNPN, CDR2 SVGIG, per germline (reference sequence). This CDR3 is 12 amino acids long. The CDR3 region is CAWTPVLNEQFF. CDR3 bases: TGTGCCTGGACTCCGGTCCTAAATGAGCAGTTCTTC.

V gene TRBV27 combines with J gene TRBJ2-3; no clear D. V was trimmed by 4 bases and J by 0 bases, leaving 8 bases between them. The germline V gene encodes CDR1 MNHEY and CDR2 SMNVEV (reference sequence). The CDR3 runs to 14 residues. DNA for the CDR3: TGTGCCAGCAGTTCTTCCGGGAGCACAGATACGCAGTATTTT. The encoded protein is CASSSSGSTDTQYF.

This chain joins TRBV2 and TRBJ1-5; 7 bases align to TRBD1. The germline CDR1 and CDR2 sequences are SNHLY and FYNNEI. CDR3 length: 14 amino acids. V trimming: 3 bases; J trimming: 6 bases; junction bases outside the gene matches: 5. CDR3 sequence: CASSDPRGAQPQHF. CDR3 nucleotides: TGTGCCAGCAGTGACCCCAGGGGGGCTCAGCCCCAGCATTTT. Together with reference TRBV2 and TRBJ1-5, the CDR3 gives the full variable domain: EPEVTQTPSHQVTQMGQEVILRCVPISNHLYFYWYRQILGQKVEFLVSFYNNEISEKSEIFDDQFSVERPDGSNFTLKIRSTKLEDSAMYFCASSDPRGAQPQHFGDGTRLSIL.

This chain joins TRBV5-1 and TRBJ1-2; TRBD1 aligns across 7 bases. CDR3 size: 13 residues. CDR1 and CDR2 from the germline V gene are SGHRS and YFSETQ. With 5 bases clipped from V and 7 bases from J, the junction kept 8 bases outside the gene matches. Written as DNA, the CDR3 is TGCGCCAGCAGGCCTACAGGGGAGGGTGGCTACACCTTC. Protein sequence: CASRPTGEGGYTF.